This TCR beta chain was recovered during a study of cytomegalovirus exposure and HLA in healthy donors. CDR1 is MNHNS, CDR2 SASEGT, per germline. This CDR3 has 11 amino acids. Trimming stripped 6 bases from V and 6 bases from J, with 6 bases between. PCR amplification relied on 60 Vbeta primers (plus 13 Jbeta primers). The protocol was immunoSEQ multiplex PCR, while the TCRdb copy is restricted to in-frame clones and leaves out a portion. The clone table shows over 40,000 clones, with the ten largest holding around 2.2%. General observations from the study: Common viral pathogens seemed to be connected with several of the most significant clusters, according to a later analysis. A later analysis, which compared TCR beta chains of equal frequency, found the HLA-associated ones more clonally expanded.

Concerning this clone: Its cognate antigen is unknown.

The chain links TRBV6-1 to TRBJ1-5, with D hard to call. The clonotype originates from a woman aged 40 to 50 in good health and CMV-seronegative. The sequencing input was PBMCs. The DNA for the CDR3 is TGTGCCAGCAGCGTAGCTCAGCCCCAGCATTTT. Residues: CASSVAQPQHF.